The present T cell receptor (beta chain) was sequenced within a study of neoadjuvant anti-PD-1 for oral cavity cancer. These oral cavity squamous cell carcinomas were HPV-negative and locally advanced. Analysis of PBMCs was direct, with no culture step. Some clones are missing from TCRdb's copy, which holds only in-frame ones; the method was immunoSEQ multiplex PCR. The data contain around 81,000 clones, under 90% of them singletons. Germline assignment: CDR1 SGHDT and CDR2 YYEEEE. The V gene lost 2 bases and the J gene lost 4 bases, with 23 bases spanning the gap. This CDR3 is 18 amino acids long. A single count supports this clone.

The chain joins TRBV5-6 to TRBJ2-3, with TRBD1 as a possible D gene (6 bases). Sequencing used PBMCs, obtained before nivolumab (anti-PD-1) treatment. The clonotype was recovered from a person aged 35-79 years with oral cavity squamous cell carcinoma. The CDR3 DNA reads as TGTGCCAGCAGCTTCGACAGGTACCTCTTCGAGTTTGCAGATACGCAGTATTTT. Protein product: CASSFDRYLFEFADTQYF.